The 8 T cell receptor beta chains below were found in one sample sequenced in a study of control samples from healthy donors and cancer patients. Using immunoSEQ multiplex PCR, the repertoire was profiled, and TCRdb retains in-frame clones only, with some absent. This sample has under 60,000 clones, with 94% found just once. Input material: blood. These receptors were taken from a man aged 30 to 45 in good health.

V gene TRBV13 combines with J gene TRBJ1-5; D not certain. Germline V lookup: CDR1 PRHDT, CDR2 FYEKMQ (reference sequence). V was clipped by 0 bases and J by 0 bases, with 6 bases between them. CDR3 size: 15 residues. The DNA of the CDR3 is TGTGCCAGCAGCTTAGGCAGGAATAGCAATCAGCCCCAGCATTTT. Protein: CASSLGRNSNQPQHF.

This clone was observed once. V and J are TRBV21-1 and TRBJ2-7; TRBD2 was called by the table and not checked on the DNA. TRBV21-1 is a documented pseudogene. This CDR3 contains 15 residues. The CDR3 region has the DNA TGTGCCAGCAGCAGATTAGCGGGGTTCTGCTACGAGCAGTACTTC. Residues: CASSRLAGFCYEQYF.

This rearrangement joins TRBV28 to TRBJ1-2, with D uncertain. In germline, CDR1 is MDHEN, CDR2 SYDVKM. The CDR3 is 15 residues long. Trimming left V 5 bases short and J 8 bases short, with 21 bases between. CDR3 protein: CASSEPGNYDKGYTF. The CDR3 DNA follows: TGTGCCAGCAGTGAACCCGGGAACTACGATAAGGGCTACACCTTC.

This clone appeared once. This rearrangement joins TRBV21-1 to TRBJ1-1. TRBV21-1 corresponds to a pseudogene. This CDR3 comprises 16 residues. CDR3 sequence reads: CASSKAEETEDTEAFF. As DNA, the CDR3 is TGTGCCAGCAGCAAAGCCGAGGAAACGGAGGACACTGAAGCTTTCTTT.

This chain connects TRBV7-3 to TRBJ1-2; TRBD1 might be the D (6 bases). V was clipped by 5 bases and J by 3 bases, with 25 bases between them. Germline lookup yields CDR1 SGHTA and CDR2 FQGTGA. The CDR3 spans 18 residues. CDR3 sequence: CASSKPGHQTPPHYGYTF. The CDR3 nucleotides are TGTGCCAGCAGCAAACCGGGACACCAGACGCCGCCCCACTATGGCTACACCTTC. Drawing the rest from reference TRBV7-3 and TRBJ1-2, the complete variable domain is GAGVSQTPSNKVTEKGKYVELRCDPISGHTALYWYRQSLGQGPEFLIYFQGTGAADDSGLPNDRFFAVRPEGSVSTLKIQRTERGDSAVYLCASSKPGHQTPPHYGYTFGSGTRLTVV.

This clone was counted a single time. This chain connects TRBV5-5 to TRBJ2-1; 8 positions match TRBD1. Germline CDR1 and CDR2: SGHKS and YYEKEE (reference sequence). CDR3 length: 15 amino acids. J gave up 7 bases and V 1 base, and 7 bases lay outside the gene matches. The CDR3 DNA is TGTGCCAGCAGCTTGAGGCAGGGGGCGCCTAATGAGCAGTTCTTC. Its translation: CASSLRQGAPNEQFF.

DNA of the CDR3: TGTGCCAGCAGTTTAATAGGCAGGGATACCTACGAGCAGTACTTC. It codes for CASSLIGRDTYEQYF. The chain joins TRBV27 to TRBJ2-7; the D gene is possibly TRBD1 (5 bases). Germline CDR1 reads MNHEY; CDR2 reads SMNVEV (reference sequence). Trimming left V 2 bases short and J 2 bases short, with 13 bases between. This CDR3 is built from 15 residues.

This sequence joins TRBV5-1 and TRBJ1-1; no clear D gene. CDR3 size: 14 residues. Germline V gene sequence: CDR1 SGHRS, CDR2 YFSETQ. V dropped 1 base and J dropped 3 bases, with 10 bases sitting between them. CDR3 region: CASSLTGRYTEAFF. The CDR3 nucleotides read TGCGCCAGCAGCTTGACCGGGCGGTACACTGAAGCTTTCTTT.